Here is one T cell receptor (beta chain) with its context. The source of the sample is a study of blood T cell repertoires in COVID-19. About the research overall: PBMCs, B-cell-depleted T cells, or T cells provided the cDNA or gDNA that made up the material.

The V end was cut by 5 bases, the J end by 4 bases, with 9 bases between. The CDR3 extends over 13 amino acids. CDR1 and CDR2 from the germline V gene are MNHEY and SVGEGT. Authors' methods: Amplification of reference gene primers provided the estimated nucleated cell counts. Profiling relied on immunoSEQ multiplex PCR, and the TCRdb table lists in-frame clones only, not all of them. V and J calls and clone size follow that table, whereas D and trimming were derived from the DNA. Of about 97,000 clones listed, 75% to 90% are singletons. The clonotype was recovered from a human donor in a cohort sampled during active COVID-19. Sequenced material: peripheral blood. The rearrangement joins TRBV6-2 or TRBV6-3 to TRBJ1-5; tentatively, D is TRBD1 (5 bases). CDR3 protein: CASSVRVNQPQHF. In DNA, the CDR3 is TGTGCCAGCAGTGTCAGGGTAAATCAGCCCCAGCATTTT.